The clone carrying this T cell receptor beta chain was detected only a few times. Its antigen is undetermined. This specimen comes from a study of shared clonotypes between healthy human individuals. Whole-study results and caveats: Among donors, the sharing of clonotypes was expected to be influenced by sequencing depth.

V lost 2 bases and J lost 6, with 13 bases in between. Germline CDR1 and CDR2: MNHEY and SVGAGI. This CDR3 contains 14 residues. The assay was carried out at the deep level. Sequencing was performed with immunoSEQ multiplex PCR; in TCRdb, only in-frame clones are kept and a portion is missing. In the table there are a few million clones, just over 90% of which are singletons. Sample: naive CD4+ T cells sorted from blood. The subset denotes: CD45RA+ positively selected. V and J are TRBV6-5 and TRBJ1-1, with TRBD1 as a possible D gene (5 bases). This receptor was identified in a man between 18 and 35 years old in good health. In DNA form, the CDR3 reads TGTGCCAGCAGTTACACCCCCGTGGGGGCTGAAGCTTTCTTT. Amino acids: CASSYTPVGAEAFF.